The clone carrying this T cell receptor beta chain was counted ten times or more. The length of the CDR3 is 15 residues. Germline-derived CDR1 and CDR2 are MNHEY and SVGAGI. Trimming removed 2 bases from V and 0 bases from J, with 8 bases in between. TCRdb re-called the 5' RACE reads through MiXCR, storing one row per CDR3 protein. The table lists over 45,000 distinct CDR3 sequences, 5.5% to 6% of them singletons. This sample stems from a study of T cells after yellow fever vaccination. The overall study: When fractions had low cell numbers, they were prepared with SMART-Seq v4 Ultra Low Input. Findings and caveats of the study: Almost none of the vaccine-responding clonotypes turned up in sorted memory subsets on day 0, the data showed.

Specimen: PBMCs, either bulk or a sorted T-cell subset (CD4+, CD8+, memory, or dextramer-sorted; not recorded which), collected on the day of the yellow fever booster vaccination. This TCR was recovered from a man between 18 and 29 years old who received the YFV17D yellow fever vaccine. The V and J genes are TRBV6-5 and TRBJ1-3; D ambiguous. CDR3 DNA: TGTGCCAGCAGTTACGAGGCGGGCTCTGGAAACACCATATATTTT. Amino acid sequence: CASSYEAGSGNTIYF.